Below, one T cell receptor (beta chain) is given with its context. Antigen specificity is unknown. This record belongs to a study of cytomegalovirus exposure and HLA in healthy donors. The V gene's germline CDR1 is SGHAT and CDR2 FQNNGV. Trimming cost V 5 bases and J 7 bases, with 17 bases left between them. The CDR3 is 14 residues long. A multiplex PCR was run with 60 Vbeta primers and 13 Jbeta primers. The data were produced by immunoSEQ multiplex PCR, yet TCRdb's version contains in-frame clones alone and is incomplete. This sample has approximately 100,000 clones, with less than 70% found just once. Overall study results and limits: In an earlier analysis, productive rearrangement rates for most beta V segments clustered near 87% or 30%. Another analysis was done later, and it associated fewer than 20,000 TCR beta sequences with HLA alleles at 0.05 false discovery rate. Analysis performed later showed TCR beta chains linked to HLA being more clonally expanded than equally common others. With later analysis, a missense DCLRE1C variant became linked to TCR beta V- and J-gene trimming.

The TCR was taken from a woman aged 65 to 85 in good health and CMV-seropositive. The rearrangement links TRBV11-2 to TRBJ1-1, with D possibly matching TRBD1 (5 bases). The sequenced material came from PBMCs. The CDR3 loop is CASSPWEGQIEAFF. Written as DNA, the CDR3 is TGTGCCAGCAGCCCTTGGGAGGGGCAAATTGAAGCTTTCTTT. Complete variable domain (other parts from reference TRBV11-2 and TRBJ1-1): EAGVAQSPRYKIIEKRQSVAFWCNPISGHATLYWYQQILGQGPKLLIQFQNNGVVDDSQLPKDRFSAERLKGVDSTLKIQPAKLEDSAVYLCASSPWEGQIEAFFGQGTRLTVV.